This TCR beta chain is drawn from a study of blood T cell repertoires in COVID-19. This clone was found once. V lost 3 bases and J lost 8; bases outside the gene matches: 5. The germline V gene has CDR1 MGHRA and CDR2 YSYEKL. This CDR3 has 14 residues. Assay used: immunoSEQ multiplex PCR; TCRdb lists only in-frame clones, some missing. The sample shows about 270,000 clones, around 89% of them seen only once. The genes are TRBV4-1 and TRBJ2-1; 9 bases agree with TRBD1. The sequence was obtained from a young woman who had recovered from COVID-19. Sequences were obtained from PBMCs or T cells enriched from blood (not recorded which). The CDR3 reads CASSQRQGGHEQFF. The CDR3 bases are TGCGCCAGCAGCCAGAGACAGGGGGGGCATGAGCAGTTCTTC.